The sequence of this TCR beta chain was determined in a study of long-term antiretroviral therapy in people with HIV. The assay used was immunoSEQ (version v3.0), run at survey level. Assay: immunoSEQ multiplex PCR; the TCRdb copy retains only in-frame clones and omits some. The table includes 30,000 to 40,000 clones, approximately 79% detected once. The CDR3 is 18 amino acids. CDR1 is LGHNA, CDR2 YSLEER, per germline. Trimming stripped 4 bases from V and 0 bases from J, with 16 bases between. J is TRBJ2-6 and V is TRBV4-3; D is possibly TRBD1 (6 bases). The sample here was unsorted PBMCs, taken 1.5 years after starting antiretroviral therapy. This receptor was obtained from a man aged 18 to 30 with HIV. CDR3 region: CASSPRTAWASGANVLTF. DNA for the CDR3: TGCGCCAGCAGCCCCCGGACAGCGTGGGCCTCTGGGGCCAACGTCCTGACTTTC.